This TCR beta chain derives from a study of regulatory T cells. With respect to this clone: What it binds is not known.

Patients aged 2 to 39 years had fewer naive T cells. CD4+ T cells were divided by sorting: CD25-high CD127-low Tregs, CD25-low CD127-high conventional cells. Trimming took 3 bases from V and 0 from J, leaving 15 bases between them. The CDR3 extends over 18 amino acids. Germline CDR1 reads KGHSH; CDR2 reads LQKENI. Primers: 52 TRBV forward and 13 TRBJ reverse. Data came from immunoSEQ multiplex PCR; TCRdb stores just in-frame clones and leaves some out. The data show 30,000 to 40,000 clones, 89% seen once. Broader study findings: Hydrophobic residues at CDR3 positions 6 and 7 were enriched in conventional CD4+ T cells of CD3G-deficient patients. Patient repertoires had restricted TRB V-J pairs and skewed V and J usage, most in Tregs.

This clonotype originated in a person aged 18 to 35 with CD3G deficiency. The sequenced material came from conventional CD4+ T cells sorted from blood. The V and J genes are TRBV18 and TRBJ2-6, with D unresolved. CDR3 residues: CASSPKPGTGSGANVLTF. The CDR3 DNA reads as TGTGCCAGCTCACCGAAACCGGGTACCGGCTCTGGGGCCAACGTCCTGACTTTC.